A single sample is the source of the 5 T cell receptor beta chains below, sequenced in a study of response to subunit inactivated influenza vaccine. One entry per CDR3 protein, called by TCRdb with MiXCR from the RT-PCR reads. Of 550,000 to 600,000 distinct CDR3 sequences in the sample, about an eighth were seen once. Sequencing was performed on PBMCs from blood, taken on the day of vaccination. Source of these receptors: a man aged 45 to 65 who received an inactivated influenza vaccine.

This clonotype was detected only a few times. The chain uses TRBV20-1 and TRBJ1-3, with a possible D match to TRBD1 (5 bases). Trimming shortened V by 2 bases and J by 0 bases, and 11 bases separated the two germline ends. This CDR3 spans 15 amino acids. From germline, CDR1 is DFQATT and CDR2 SNEGSKA (reference sequence). Written as DNA, the CDR3 is TGCAGTGCTAGAAGGGACGGTTACTCTGGAAACACCATATATTTT. This sequence encodes CSARRDGYSGNTIYF.

This clonotype was seen at least ten times. The CDR3 coding sequence is TGTGCCAGCAGCTTGAGGGGGGGTGAGCAGTTCTTC. It encodes CASSLRGGEQFF. This chain links TRBV7-2 with TRBJ2-1, with D perhaps TRBD2 (7 bases). V lost 3 bases and J 9 bases, leaving 9 bases between the germline ends. The CDR3 has 12 amino acids. Germline lookup yields CDR1 SGHTA and CDR2 FQGNSA.

This clonotype came up many times. The V call is TRBV28, the J call TRBJ2-1; D not certain. The V and J ends lost 1 base and 6 bases respectively, with 13 bases between them. Germline lookup yields CDR1 MDHEN and CDR2 SYDVKM. This CDR3 comprises 15 residues. The CDR3: CASSLSSLGINEQFF. The CDR3 DNA follows: TGTGCCAGCAGTTTATCTTCGCTGGGGATCAATGAGCAGTTCTTC.

The chain couples TRBV28 to TRBJ2-7; 9 bases are a match to TRBD2. V dropped 4 bases and J dropped 2; count of bases not matched to a gene: 9. Germline CDR1 is MDHEN and CDR2 is SYDVKM. There are 16 residues in the CDR3. The CDR3 region has the DNA TGTGCCAGCAGTTCATTTTTACTAGCGGGTACCTACGAGCAGTACTTC. Protein: CASSSFLLAGTYEQYF. The variable domain in full, completed from reference TRBV28 and TRBJ2-7, reads DVKVTQSSRYLVKRTGEKVFLECVQDMDHENMFWYRQDPGLGLRLIYFSYDVKMKEKGDIPEGYSVSREKKERFSLILESASTNQTSMYLCASSSFLLAGTYEQYFGPGTRLTVT.

This clonotype was counted a few times. The genes are TRBV12-3 or TRBV12-4 and TRBJ1-5; 8 bases agree with TRBD1. The ends lost 5 bases at V and 1 base at J; junction bases unmatched: 7. The CDR3 spans 16 residues. The CDR3 sequence is CASSPQGAASNQPQHF. The DNA for the CDR3 is TGTGCCAGCAGTCCTCAGGGGGCGGCAAGCAATCAGCCCCAGCATTTT.